The clone carrying this TCR beta chain was recorded at least ten times. Its antigen is currently unknown. The data were taken from a study of T-cell memory formation after mild COVID-19. Study-wide points: Still unconfirmed is whether the second-wave clones peaking on day 37 recognized SARS-CoV-2.

Barcoded TCR alpha and TCR beta cDNA libraries with UMIs came from 5'RACE using constant-segment primers. TCRdb reanalysed the 5' RACE reads using MiXCR and keeps one entry per CDR3 protein. This sample has more than 450,000 distinct CDR3 sequences, with roughly 18% found just once. The sequence was collected from an adult woman who had mild COVID-19 (a few samples of this study predate the infection). Cell type and time point are not known. Sequencing was done on a sample of PBMCs or a T cell subset sorted from them (not recorded which).

CDR3 nucleotide sequence: TGCGCCAGCAGCTTTCAGGGTTACACAGATACGCAGTATTTT. This codes for CASSFQGYTDTQYF. The V and J genes are TRBV5-1 and TRBJ2-3; a weak D match, TRBD1 (5 bases). Germline V lookup: CDR1 SGHRS, CDR2 YFSETQ. This CDR3 is 14 amino acids long. V gave up 2 bases and J gave up 2 bases, with 9 bases separating them. Full variable domain (missing parts from reference TRBV5-1 and TRBJ2-3): KAGVTQTPRYLIKTRGQQVTLSCSPISGHRSVSWYQQTPGQGLQFLFEYFSETQRNKGNFPGRFSGRQFSNSRSEMNVSTLELGDSALYLCASSFQGYTDTQYFGPGTRLTVL.